This TCR beta chain was sequenced for a study of metastatic and nonmetastatic thyroid tumors. Study information: Across peripheral blood and tumor or nodule tissue samples taken from malignant and benign thyroid patients, the repertoires were compared with one another.

In this sample, this clone turned up many times. Its matching antigen is unknown. A much larger clone differs by one base, so this may be a read error. The sample has other DNA sequences that encode this CDR3 too. Every patient was untreated before thyroid surgery. Regarding the study as a whole: Malignant tumors reportedly showed significantly higher TCR beta diversity than benign nodules in both blood and tumor.

In the original processing: Built for papillary thyroid cancer, a distant-metastasis classifier drew on CDR3 differences across clinicopathological groups. With MiXCR, TCRdb reprocessed the PCR reads. TCRdb's processing, not the authors' own work, is the source of the V and J calls. The top ten clones hold 11% of a sample with 91,000 or so clones, roughly 13% of them seen once. The V gene's germline CDR1 is MDHEN and CDR2 SYDVKM. This CDR3 has 15 residues. Sequencing was performed on blood. The chain is built from TRBV28 and TRBJ1-1, with 7 bases that match TRBD1. This receptor was identified in a female donor with papillary thyroid cancer or a benign thyroid nodule (not recorded which). Some clones in this sample may be carry-over from other donors' samples. DNA for the CDR3: TGTGCCAGCAGGAAGGACAGGTATGCGAACACTGAGGCTTTCTTT. Translating it yields CASRKDRYANTEAFF.